This T cell receptor (beta chain) was profiled in a study of cytomegalovirus exposure and HLA in healthy donors. The wider study: Early released data comprised about 90 million unique TCRs from HLA-typed donors. Whole-study results and caveats: Among TCR beta chains, those listed as cytomegalovirus-associated numbered around 180. Most TCR sequences proved rare, with some public TCRs found in many donors.

The PCR ran on 60 Vbeta and 13 Jbeta primers. This table comes from immunoSEQ multiplex PCR, and its TCRdb copy is limited to in-frame clones, with some not included. The table includes about 150,000 clones, around 80% detected once. Nominal health characterized the donors when sampled, though unrecorded immune exposures were likely. Germline V gene data show CDR1 as SGDLS and CDR2 as YYNGEE. Trimming removed 3 bases from V and 4 bases from J, with 10 bases in between. CDR3 length: 14 amino acids. As for this clone: The antigen is not known.

This chain joins TRBV9 and TRBJ2-2, with D possibly being TRBD2 (5 bases). This receptor was identified in a man between 25 and 39 years old in good health and CMV-seronegative. Sequencing was done on a sample of PBMCs. CDR3 protein: CASSGGASTGELFF. CDR3 sequence (DNA): TGTGCCAGCAGCGGGGGAGCTAGCACCGGGGAGCTGTTTTTT.